This TCR beta chain derives from a study of memory CD4+ T cells and cytomegalovirus serostatus. Study-wide results and caveats: Median bootstrapped AUC for CMV status was roughly 0.95 originally, around 0.91 US-trained.

Germline CDR1 and CDR2: MNHEY and SMNVEV (reference sequence). Trimming cost V 5 bases and J 1 base; bases outside gene matches: 2. The CDR3 contains 15 residues. Some clones are missing from TCRdb's copy, which holds only in-frame ones; the method was immunoSEQ multiplex PCR. The data show under 50,000 clones, approximately 74% seen once. Single viable CD3+CD4+CD8-CD45RO+ cells were sorted as the memory CD4+ T cells. Note on this clone: What it binds is unknown.

The V gene is TRBV27, the J gene TRBJ2-3, with 11 bases matching TRBD2. This clonotype was obtained from an adult in good health and CMV-seropositive. The sequenced material came from memory CD4+ T cells from blood. The CDR3 loop is CASSLAGGRTDTQYF. CDR3 bases: TGTGCCAGCAGTCTAGCGGGGGGACGCACAGATACGCAGTATTTT.